The TCR beta chain described here comes from a study of CD8 T cells in Susac syndrome. Trimming cost V 2 bases and J 7 bases, with 11 bases left between them. Germline CDR1 reads MNHEY; CDR2 reads SMNVEV (reference sequence). There are 14 residues in the CDR3. TCR beta sequences were obtained from blood CD8+ and CD4+ T cells. Through negative isolation, CD4+ and CD8+ T cells were obtained, while TEMRA cells were enriched using FACS. The RNA, roughly 0.5 to 1 ug, was put through reverse transcription using random hexamers. Amplification of TCR beta CDR3 by immunoSEQ multiplex PCR spanned 54 Vbeta and 13 Jbeta. TCRdb analysed the immunoSEQ multiplex PCR reads with MiXCR anew, one entry per CDR3 protein. The data contain tens of thousands of distinct CDR3 sequences, 75% to 95% of them singletons.

Sequencing was done on a sample of CD8+ T cells from PBMCs. The sequence came from a human donor with multiple sclerosis. The chain has TRBV27 and TRBJ2-2, with D maybe TRBD2 (6 bases). CDR3 amino acids: CASSLPGGDGELFF. CDR3 DNA sequence: TGTGCCAGCAGTTTACCAGGAGGGGACGGGGAGCTGTTTTTT.